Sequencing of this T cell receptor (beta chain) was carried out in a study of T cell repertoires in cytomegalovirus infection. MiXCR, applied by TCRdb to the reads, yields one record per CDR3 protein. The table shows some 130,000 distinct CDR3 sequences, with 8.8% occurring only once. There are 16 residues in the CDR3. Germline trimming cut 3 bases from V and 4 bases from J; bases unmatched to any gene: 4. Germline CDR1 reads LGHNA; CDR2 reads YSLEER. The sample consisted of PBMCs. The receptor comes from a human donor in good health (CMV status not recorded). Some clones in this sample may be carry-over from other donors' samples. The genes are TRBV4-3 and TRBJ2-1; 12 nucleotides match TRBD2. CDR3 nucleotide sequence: TGCGCCAGCAGCCAGAAGCTAGCGGGAGGGTACAATGAGCAGTTCTTC. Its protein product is CASSQKLAGGYNEQFF.